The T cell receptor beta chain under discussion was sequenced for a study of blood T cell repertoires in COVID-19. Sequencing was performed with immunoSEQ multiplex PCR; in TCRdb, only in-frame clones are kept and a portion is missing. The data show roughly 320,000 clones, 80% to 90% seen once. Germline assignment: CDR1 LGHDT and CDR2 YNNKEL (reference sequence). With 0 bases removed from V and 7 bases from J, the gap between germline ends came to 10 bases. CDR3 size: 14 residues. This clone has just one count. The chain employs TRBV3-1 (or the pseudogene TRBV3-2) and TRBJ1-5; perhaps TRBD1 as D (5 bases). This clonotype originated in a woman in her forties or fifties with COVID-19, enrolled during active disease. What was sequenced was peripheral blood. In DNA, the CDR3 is TGTGCCAGCAGCCAAGATCAGGGTACCCAGCCCCAGCATTTT. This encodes CASSQDQGTQPQHF.